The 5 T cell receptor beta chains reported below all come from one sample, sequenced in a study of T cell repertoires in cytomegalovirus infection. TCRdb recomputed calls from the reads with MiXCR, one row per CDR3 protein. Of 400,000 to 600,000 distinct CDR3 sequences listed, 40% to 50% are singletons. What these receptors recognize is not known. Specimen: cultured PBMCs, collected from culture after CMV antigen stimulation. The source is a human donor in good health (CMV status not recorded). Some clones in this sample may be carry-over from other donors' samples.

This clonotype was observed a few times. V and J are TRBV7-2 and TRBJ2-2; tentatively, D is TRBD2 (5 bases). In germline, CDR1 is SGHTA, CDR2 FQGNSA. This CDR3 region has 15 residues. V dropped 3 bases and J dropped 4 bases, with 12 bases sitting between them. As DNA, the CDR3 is TGTGCCAGCAGCTTTTCGGCTAGCCCCACCGGGGAGCTGTTTTTT. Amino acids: CASSFSASPTGELFF.

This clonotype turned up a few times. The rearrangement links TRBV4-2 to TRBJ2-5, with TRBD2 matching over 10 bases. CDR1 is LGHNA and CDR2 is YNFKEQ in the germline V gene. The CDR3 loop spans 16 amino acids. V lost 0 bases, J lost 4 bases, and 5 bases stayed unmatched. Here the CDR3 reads CASSQDPAGGLETQYF. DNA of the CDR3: TGTGCCAGCAGCCAAGATCCAGCGGGGGGGCTAGAGACCCAGTACTTC.

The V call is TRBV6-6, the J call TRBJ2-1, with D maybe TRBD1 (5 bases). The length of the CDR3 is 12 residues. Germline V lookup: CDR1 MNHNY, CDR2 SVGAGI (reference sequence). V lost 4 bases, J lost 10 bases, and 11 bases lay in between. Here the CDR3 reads CASSLGVREQFF. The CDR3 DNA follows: TGTGCCAGCAGTTTAGGGGTTAGGGAGCAGTTCTTC.

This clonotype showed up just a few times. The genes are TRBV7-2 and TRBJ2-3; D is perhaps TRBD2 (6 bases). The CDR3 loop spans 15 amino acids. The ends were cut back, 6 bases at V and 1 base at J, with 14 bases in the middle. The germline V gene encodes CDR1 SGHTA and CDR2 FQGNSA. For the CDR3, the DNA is TGTGCCAGCAGGCGGGGATACACGGGCACAGATACGCAGTATTTT. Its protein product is CASRRGYTGTDTQYF.

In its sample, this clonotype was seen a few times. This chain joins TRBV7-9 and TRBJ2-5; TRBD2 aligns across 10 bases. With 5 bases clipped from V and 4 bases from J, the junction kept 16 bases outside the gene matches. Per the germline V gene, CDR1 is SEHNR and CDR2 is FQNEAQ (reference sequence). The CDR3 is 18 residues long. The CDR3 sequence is CASSPGASGGPGGETQYF. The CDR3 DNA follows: TGTGCCAGCAGCCCTGGGGCTAGCGGGGGCCCCGGGGGAGAGACCCAGTACTTC.